Below, 3 T cell receptor beta chains from the same sample are listed, as sequenced in a study of OX40 agonist ivuxolimab in advanced cancers. Assay used: immunoSEQ multiplex PCR; TCRdb lists only in-frame clones, some missing. The sample holds over 70,000 clones, roughly 88% seen once. The sample here was CD4+ or CD8+ T cells sorted from blood, taken in a trial of the OX40 agonist ivuxolimab. The source is an adult with an advanced solid tumor such as melanoma, head and neck, liver or kidney cancer.

This chain connects TRBV4-1 to TRBJ1-2, with D tentatively TRBD1 (6 bases). Germline loops: CDR1 MGHRA, CDR2 YSYEKL. The CDR3 covers 17 residues. V was pared by 3 bases and J by 0 bases, with 17 bases between. The DNA for the CDR3 is TGCGCCAGCAGCCACCAAACCACAGGGCCTCCTAACTATGGCTACACCTTC. Its protein product is CASSHQTTGPPNYGYTF.

This clone was observed a handful of times. The chain couples TRBV2 to TRBJ1-5; D unclear. V was cut by 7 bases and J by 6 bases, with 13 bases left in between. CDR3 length: 13 residues. Germline V gene sequence: CDR1 SNHLY, CDR2 FYNNEI. CDR3 region: CASKGEGSQPQHF. In DNA, the CDR3 is TGTGCCAGCAAGGGAGAAGGAAGTCAGCCCCAGCATTTT.

The V and J genes are TRBV5-6 and TRBJ1-1, with D tentatively TRBD1 (5 bases). CDR3 length: 15 residues. Germline V gene data show CDR1 as SGHDT and CDR2 as YYEEEE. V was shortened by 4 bases and J by 1 base, with 14 bases between the two germline ends. The CDR3, as DNA: TGTGCCAGCAGCCAATTCGACGGGGGGAACACTGAAGCTTTCTTT. It specifies CASSQFDGGNTEAFF. The entire variable domain, with the rest obtained from reference TRBV5-6 and TRBJ1-1, is as follows: DAGVTQSPTHLIKTRGQQVTLRCSPKSGHDTVSWYQQALGQGPQFIFQYYEEEERQRGNFPDRFSGHQFPNYSSELNVNALLLGDSALYLCASSQFDGGNTEAFFGQGTRLTVV.